This TCR beta chain was captured in a study of blood T cell repertoires in COVID-19. For the study at large: Samples of COVID-19 (acute and convalescent) were obtained from the United States, Italy and Spain.

Per the authors' pipeline: Researchers report that nucleated cell counts were estimated from reference gene primer amplification. Sequencing was performed with immunoSEQ multiplex PCR; in TCRdb, only in-frame clones are kept and a portion is missing. That table furnishes V, J and clone size, whereas the DNA furnished D and trimming. The table lists 200,000 to 250,000 clones, 60% to 85% of them singletons. This CDR3 region has 13 residues. Unmatched junction bases numbered 1, after V lost 4 bases and J lost 5 bases. CDR1 is LGHDT, CDR2 YNNKEL, per germline (reference sequence). The receptor's source is a woman between 70 and 85 years old with acute or convalescent COVID-19. V usage is TRBV3-1 (or the pseudogene TRBV3-2) and J usage is TRBJ2-2; TRBD1 matches at 7 bases. What was sequenced was peripheral blood. CDR3 amino acids: CASSRGQTGELFF. The CDR3 DNA is TGTGCCAGCAGCCGGGGACAGACCGGGGAGCTGTTTTTT.